The rows below give T cell receptor beta chains drawn from one sample of a study of blood T cells in healthy people across ages. One entry per CDR3 protein results from TCRdb running MiXCR on the 5' RACE reads. This table holds around 280,000 distinct CDR3 sequences, 25% to 30% found once. Sequencing used blood. All receptors derive from a woman in her 70s in good health. Both conserved end residues are trimmed from each CDR3. A D gene is named only where the DNA matches it firmly.

v_gene: TRBV7-8
j_gene: TRBJ1-4
d_gene: -
CDR3aa: ASTGGGQTNEKLF

v_gene: TRBV12-5
j_gene: TRBJ2-5
d_gene: -
CDR3aa: ASGLVNYRQETQY

v_gene: TRBV5-1
j_gene: TRBJ2-2
d_gene: TRBD1
CDR3aa: ASSHKPRTGPGELF

v_gene: TRBV5-1
j_gene: TRBJ2-1
d_gene: TRBD2
CDR3aa: ASSFVAGEYNEQF

v_gene: TRBV20-1
j_gene: TRBJ1-1
d_gene: TRBD1
CDR3aa: SAENRDRGDTEAF

v_gene: TRBV28
j_gene: TRBJ1-6
d_gene: -
CDR3aa: ASSAGGAGVLSPLH

v_gene: TRBV5-1
j_gene: TRBJ2-3
d_gene: -
CDR3aa: ASRRLAQSTDTQY

v_gene: TRBV7-2
j_gene: TRBJ1-1
d_gene: -
CDR3aa: ASSPFGGQKNTEAF

v_gene: TRBV27
j_gene: -
d_gene: TRBD1
CDR3aa: ASSTLTPGTGGRNEQY

v_gene: TRBV20-1
j_gene: TRBJ1-2
d_gene: -
CDR3aa: SARVIDRGQHGYT

v_gene: TRBV12-3/TRBV12-4
j_gene: TRBJ1-4
d_gene: TRBD1
CDR3aa: ASSLTRTGNEKLF

v_gene: TRBV7-2
j_gene: TRBJ2-7
d_gene: TRBD2
CDR3aa: ASSLAGGPYEQY

v_gene: TRBV28
j_gene: TRBJ1-2
d_gene: -
CDR3aa: ASDTAKYGYT

v_gene: TRBV20-1
j_gene: TRBJ2-1
d_gene: -
CDR3aa: SARDEGSYNEQF

v_gene: TRBV4-3
j_gene: TRBJ2-7
d_gene: -
CDR3aa: ASSQDRASGYEQY

v_gene: TRBV4-1
j_gene: TRBJ1-2
d_gene: -
CDR3aa: ASSQAIDRLGYT

v_gene: TRBV7-3
j_gene: -
d_gene: -
CDR3aa: ASSLTVTNEQF

v_gene: TRBV5-1
j_gene: -
d_gene: -
CDR3aa: ASSSPLTQQRSYEQY

v_gene: TRBV20-1
j_gene: TRBJ2-7
d_gene: -
CDR3aa: SAGYYEQY

v_gene: TRBV11-2
j_gene: TRBJ2-1
d_gene: TRBD2
CDR3aa: ASSSGPQLWTSSHEQF

v_gene: TRBV7-2
j_gene: TRBJ2-7
d_gene: -
CDR3aa: ASSLGGTKDYEQY

v_gene: TRBV10-3
j_gene: TRBJ2-1
d_gene: -
CDR3aa: AIRISWEANNEQF

v_gene: TRBV4-1
j_gene: TRBJ1-1
d_gene: -
CDR3aa: ASRDPGQDLNTEAF

v_gene: TRBV28
j_gene: TRBJ1-5
d_gene: -
CDR3aa: ASIGQHFGNQPQH

v_gene: TRBV10-3
j_gene: TRBJ2-7
d_gene: TRBD1
CDR3aa: ATDQTGNLLEQY

v_gene: TRBV10-3
j_gene: TRBJ1-1
d_gene: -
CDR3aa: AISEGFGTEAF

v_gene: TRBV6-5
j_gene: TRBJ1-1
d_gene: TRBD1
CDR3aa: ASSYAGTGLNTEAF

v_gene: TRBV12-3/TRBV12-4
j_gene: TRBJ2-5
d_gene: -
CDR3aa: ASSFLSSGETQY

v_gene: TRBV7-2
j_gene: TRBJ2-7
d_gene: -
CDR3aa: ASSLDGPLIPLPYEQY

v_gene: TRBV5-5
j_gene: TRBJ2-7
d_gene: -
CDR3aa: ASSVGHSYEQY

v_gene: TRBV5-1
j_gene: TRBJ2-3
d_gene: TRBD2
CDR3aa: ASSWRGGSTDTQY

v_gene: TRBV12-3/TRBV12-4
j_gene: TRBJ2-1
d_gene: -
CDR3aa: ASSLGGSGRSSYNEQF

v_gene: TRBV3-1
j_gene: TRBJ2-1
d_gene: -
CDR3aa: ASSPRESYNEQF

v_gene: TRBV4-3
j_gene: TRBJ1-1
d_gene: -
CDR3aa: ASSQGQLNTEAF

v_gene: TRBV7-2
j_gene: TRBJ2-7
d_gene: TRBD2
CDR3aa: ASSLGLAGAYEQY

v_gene: TRBV6-6
j_gene: -
d_gene: -
CDR3aa: ASSPGLFYEQY

v_gene: TRBV7-3
j_gene: -
d_gene: -
CDR3aa: ASSLSFGNEQY

v_gene: TRBV4-1
j_gene: TRBJ2-4
d_gene: TRBD2
CDR3aa: ASSQPSSGRTKNIQY

v_gene: TRBV5-6
j_gene: -
d_gene: -
CDR3aa: ASSLGELETQY

v_gene: TRBV7-2
j_gene: TRBJ2-1
d_gene: TRBD2
CDR3aa: ASSSPGLANYNEQF

v_gene: TRBV7-2
j_gene: TRBJ2-3
d_gene: TRBD2
CDR3aa: ASSPRRASGTSVDTQY

v_gene: TRBV15
j_gene: TRBJ1-1
d_gene: TRBD1
CDR3aa: ATSRVRTGPNTEAF